This record looks at one TCR beta chain sequence and its context. The sample originates from a study of cytomegalovirus exposure and HLA in healthy donors. Deletions cut 1 base from V and 0 bases from J, with 12 bases between. CDR3 length: 16 residues. CDR1 and CDR2 (germline): LNHDA, SQIVND (reference sequence). The PCR used 60 Vbeta and 13 Jbeta primers. The repertoire was sequenced with immunoSEQ multiplex PCR; TCRdb's copy has only in-frame clones and lacks some. The sample carries about 280,000 clones, around nine tenths recorded once. Sequencing used PBMCs. V gene TRBV19 combines with J gene TRBJ1-2; possible D gene TRBD1, 6 bases. This receptor was identified in a woman aged 18 to 35 in good health and CMV-seronegative. The CDR3 is CASSIAGTTPNYGYTF. CDR3 DNA sequence: TGTGCCAGTAGTATAGCCGGGACAACTCCTAACTATGGCTACACCTTC.